Here is one T cell receptor beta chain with its context. Its antigen is not known. This record comes from a study of T cell responses to AZD1222 COVID-19 vaccine. Findings and caveats of the study: Only a handful of people who got AZD1222 tested seropositive at baseline. Repertoire sampling was restricted to post-peak T cell response timepoints. White British donors predominated, females outnumbered males, and clonal diversity was possibly underestimated.

Using immunoSEQ multiplex PCR, the repertoire was profiled, and TCRdb retains in-frame clones only, with some absent. Here the sample spans over 60,000 clones, about nine tenths being singletons. CDR1 is ENHRY, CDR2 SYGVKD, per germline. CDR3 size: 12 residues. V was shortened by 8 bases and J by 1 base, with 8 bases between the two germline ends. The TCR was taken from an adult in good health. Source: peripheral blood, taken on day 0 of AZD1222 vaccination. The gene calls are TRBV10-3 and TRBJ1-1; the D gene is possibly TRBD1 (5 bases). CDR3 loop: CAISRGNTEAFF. DNA for the CDR3: TGTGCCATCTCGAGGGGGAACACTGAAGCTTTCTTT.